The 25 T cell receptor beta chains in this list originate from one sample, sequenced in a study of shared clonotypes between healthy human individuals. The data were produced by immunoSEQ multiplex PCR, yet TCRdb's version contains in-frame clones alone and is incomplete. The repertoire includes 520,000 or so clones, 70% to 80% of them detected once, and 10% to 15% sits in the top ten. Material: PBMCs. These receptors all stem from a woman in her thirties or forties in good health. Some clones in this sample may be carry-over from other donors' samples.

Turning to this clone: No DNA is shown, since the ends of the CDR3 on it are uncertain; the CDR3 is the one TCRdb lists. The chain employs TRBV14 and TRBJ2-7. From its first to its last residue, the CDR3 has 14 amino acids. Germline loops: CDR1 SGHDN, CDR2 FVKESK. The CDR3 here is CASSQVGPGYEQYF.

This chain links TRBV6-1 with TRBJ2-3, with 8 bases fitting TRBD2. V gave up 2 bases and J gave up 3 bases; unmatched junction bases: 7. Looked up from germline, CDR1 is MNHNS and CDR2 is SASEGT. The CDR3 spans 16 residues. The CDR3 region is CASSESYGTSTDTQYF. CDR3 DNA: TGTGCCAGCAGTGAATCCTACGGGACTAGTACAGATACGCAGTATTTT.

This chain joins TRBV7-2 and TRBJ2-5, with D possibly TRBD1 on 6 matching bases. CDR1 SGHTA and CDR2 FQGNSA come from the germline V gene. V was shortened by 5 bases and J by 1 base, with 14 bases between the two germline ends. The CDR3 length is 15 residues. The CDR3: CASSLAGAPQETQYF. The CDR3 coding sequence is TGTGCCAGCAGCCTCGCAGGGGCCCCCCAAGAGACCCAGTACTTC.

V usage is TRBV28 and J usage is TRBJ1-2; 10 bases align to TRBD1. V trimming: 0 bases; J trimming: 6 bases; junction bases outside the gene matches: 4. Per the germline V gene, CDR1 is MDHEN and CDR2 is SYDVKM. The CDR3 runs 15 residues. The chain's CDR3 is CASSLWTGTGDGYTF. The CDR3 DNA is TGTGCCAGCAGTTTATGGACCGGGACAGGGGATGGCTACACCTTC.

V and J are TRBV7-8 and TRBJ2-7; 16 nucleotides align to TRBD2. The J segment lost 2 bases and the V segment lost 2 bases, leaving 3 bases of the junction unmatched. CDR1 is SGHVS and CDR2 is FQNEAQ in the germline V gene. The CDR3 contains 17 residues. The CDR3 loop is CASSLRGTSGRAYEQYF. Here the CDR3 DNA reads TGTGCCAGCAGCTTAAGGGGGACTAGCGGGAGGGCCTACGAGCAGTACTTC.

The CDR3: CASSVYDDTLISQYF. The CDR3 DNA follows: TGTGCCAGCAGCGTATATGATGATACCCTCATCTCGCAGTATTTT. V usage is TRBV9 and J usage is TRBJ2-3, with D unclear. The CDR3 consists of 15 residues. With 1 base removed from V and 10 bases from J, the gap between germline ends came to 19 bases. Germline V gene sequence: CDR1 SGDLS, CDR2 YYNGEE.

The DNA of the CDR3 is TGTGCCAGCTCACCAGCTGTTAATCCTAACTATGGCTACACCTTC. Translating gives CASSPAVNPNYGYTF. The chain uses TRBV18 and TRBJ1-2; D unclear. Germline V gives CDR1 KGHSH, CDR2 LQKENI. V shed 2 bases and J shed 0 bases, with 10 bases lying between them. The CDR3 extends over 15 amino acids.

V gene TRBV28 combines with J gene TRBJ2-6; no definite D call. CDR3 length: 13 amino acids. In germline, CDR1 is MDHEN, CDR2 SYDVKM. Trimming stripped 5 bases from V and 12 bases from J, with 14 bases between. The CDR3 bases are TGTGCCAGCAGTGTCGCGACACCCGCCGTCCTGACTTTC. It is translated as CASSVATPAVLTF.

This chain connects TRBV11-2 to TRBJ2-1; D remains ambiguous. The germline V and J ends were trimmed by 1 base and 5 bases, with 3 bases remaining between them. The CDR3 loop spans 12 amino acids. The germline V gene has CDR1 SGHAT and CDR2 FQNNGV. The CDR3 reads CASSLADNEQFF. DNA of the CDR3: TGTGCCAGCAGCTTAGCCGACAATGAGCAGTTCTTC.

This chain joins TRBV6-4 and TRBJ2-1; D ambiguous. The CDR3 has 14 residues. With 6 bases removed from V and 0 bases from J, the gap between germline ends came to 9 bases. Germline V lookup: CDR1 MRHNA, CDR2 SNTAGT. The CDR3 reads CASSPESSYNEQFF. The CDR3 DNA follows: TGTGCCAGCAGCCCCGAGAGCTCCTACAATGAGCAGTTCTTC.

This rearrangement joins TRBV10-2 to TRBJ2-3; a possible D gene is TRBD2 (6 bases). Germline V gene lookup returns CDR1 WSHSY and CDR2 SAAADI. V was pared by 3 bases and J by 1 base, with 17 bases between. The CDR3 runs 17 residues. This chain's CDR3 is CASSEGTSRWGTDTQYF. As DNA, the CDR3 is TGCGCCAGCAGTGAAGGGACTTCACGGTGGGGCACAGATACGCAGTATTTT.

This chain links TRBV4-2 with TRBJ2-6; D is perhaps TRBD1 (5 bases). V lost 4 bases, J lost 4 bases, and 14 bases lay in between. Germline CDR1 reads LGHNA; CDR2 reads YNFKEQ. The CDR3 runs to 16 residues. The CDR3 region has the DNA TGTGCCAGCAGCCTCCACCAGGGTTCCGGGGCCAACGTCCTGACTTTC. It is translated as CASSLHQGSGANVLTF.

A few counts support this clone. The rearrangement uses TRBV19 and TRBJ1-1; no reliable D call. The V gene lost 4 bases and the J gene lost 0 bases, with 3 bases spanning the gap. CDR3 length equals 12 residues. The germline gives CDR1 LNHDA, CDR2 SQIVND (reference sequence). In DNA, the CDR3 is TGTGCCAGTAGTAGGATGAACACTGAAGCTTTCTTT. Its protein product is CASSRMNTEAFF.

The chain combines TRBV19 with TRBJ1-1; the D gene is possibly TRBD1 (5 bases). The ends were cut back, 5 bases at V and 6 bases at J, with 7 bases in the middle. Germline V gives CDR1 LNHDA, CDR2 SQIVND (reference sequence). CDR3 length: 11 residues. In nucleotides, the CDR3 is TGTGCCAGTAGTGGGGGTTCTGAAGCTTTCTTT. Protein: CASSGGSEAFF.

The J gene is TRBJ2-3, the V gene TRBV4-2; D remains ambiguous. Germline CDR1 is LGHNA and CDR2 is YNFKEQ. V was pared by 0 bases and J by 4 bases, with 8 bases between. This CDR3 contains 14 residues. The CDR3 loop reads CASSQETRADTQYF. CDR3 coding DNA: TGTGCCAGCAGCCAAGAGACTCGGGCAGATACGCAGTATTTT.

Remarks on this clone: One junction end does not reproduce the germline sequence, and a read error may be involved. This chain links TRBV28 with TRBJ1-1, with TRBD1 matching 9 bases. This CDR3 is built from 15 residues. Looked up from germline, CDR1 is MDHEN and CDR2 is SYDVKM. DNA for the CDR3: TGTGTCAGCAGTTCCGGGACAGGGCGGGGGACTGAAGCTTTCTTT. Translated, it gives CVSSSGTGRGTEAFF.

This sequence joins TRBV18 and TRBJ1-1; 8 positions match TRBD1. Germline V gene sequence: CDR1 KGHSH, CDR2 LQKENI. This CDR3 comprises 15 residues. V gave up 4 bases and J gave up 2 bases; unmatched junction bases: 6. The CDR3 sequence: CASSQSGGRNTEAFF. The CDR3 DNA follows: TGTGCCAGCTCACAATCAGGGGGCAGAAACACTGAAGCTTTCTTT.

The rearrangement links TRBV5-1 to TRBJ1-2; the D is unclear. Germline CDR1 and CDR2: SGHRS and YFSETQ. Between the trimmed V and J ends, which lost 0 bases and 1 base, there was a span of 10 bases. The CDR3 runs to 15 residues. The CDR3 loop reads CASSLESSYNYGYTF. CDR3 bases: TGCGCCAGCAGCTTGGAGAGCAGCTATAACTATGGCTACACCTTC.

This chain connects TRBV2 to TRBJ2-4, with 10 bases identical to TRBD1. Losses at the gene ends were 5 bases for V and 8 bases for J; bases not matched to a gene: 12. Per the germline V gene, CDR1 is SNHLY and CDR2 is FYNNEI. The CDR3 spans 16 residues. As DNA, the CDR3 is TGTGCCAGCAGTCCCTTCCGACAGGGGGCTTTGGACATTCAGTACTTC. Amino acids: CASSPFRQGALDIQYF. Full variable domain (missing parts from reference TRBV2 and TRBJ2-4): EPEVTQTPSHQVTQMGQEVILRCVPISNHLYFYWYRQILGQKVEFLVSFYNNEISEKSEIFDDQFSVERPDGSNFTLKIRSTKLEDSAMYFCASSPFRQGALDIQYFGAGTRLSVL.

The chain links TRBV11-2 to TRBJ2-7; 12 bases agree with TRBD2. V was pared by 5 bases and J by 2 bases, with 7 bases of the junction left unmatched. Germline assignment: CDR1 SGHAT and CDR2 FQNNGV. The CDR3 loop spans 16 amino acids. In nucleotides, the CDR3 is TGTGCCAGCAGCGAACATTGGACTAGCGGGACCTACGAGCAGTACTTC. Encoded protein: CASSEHWTSGTYEQYF.

This chain links TRBV11-3 with TRBJ2-1, with a tentative D call TRBD2 (5 bases). V was shortened by 3 bases and J by 0 bases, with 9 bases between the two germline ends. The CDR3 runs 15 residues. Germline values: CDR1 SGHNT, CDR2 YENEEA. The CDR3 nucleotides read TGTGCCAGCAGCTTGAGAGGGAGCTCCTACAATGAGCAGTTCTTC. Translated, it gives CASSLRGSSYNEQFF.

This clone has only one observation. This chain joins TRBV14 and TRBJ2-7; D uncertain. V was cut by 2 bases and J by 3 bases, with 5 bases left in between. This CDR3 has 12 residues. Germline-derived CDR1 and CDR2 are SGHDN and FVKESK. CDR3 DNA sequence: TGTGCCAGCAGCCAAATAAGCTACGAGCAGTACTTC. The encoded protein is CASSQISYEQYF.

This sequence joins TRBV28 and TRBJ1-1; 7 positions agree with TRBD1. J was trimmed by 4 bases and V by 5 bases; bases with no gene match: 10. CDR3 length equals 15 residues. The V gene's germline CDR1 is MDHEN and CDR2 SYDVKM. The CDR3 reads CASSTQGEVVTEAFF. CDR3 coding DNA: TGTGCCAGCAGTACCCAGGGGGAAGTGGTCACTGAAGCTTTCTTT. Combining the CDR3 with reference TRBV28 and TRBJ1-1 gives the whole variable domain DVKVTQSSRYLVKRTGEKVFLECVQDMDHENMFWYRQDPGLGLRLIYFSYDVKMKEKGDIPEGYSVSREKKERFSLILESASTNQTSMYLCASSTQGEVVTEAFFGQGTRLTVV.

This chain links TRBV28 with TRBJ2-1, with 11 bases lining up with TRBD2. Trimming took 4 bases from V and 12 from J; bases not matched to a gene: 14. CDR1 and CDR2 from the germline V gene are MDHEN and SYDVKM. The CDR3 runs to 16 residues. The CDR3 coding sequence is TGTGCCAGCAGTTCTCCATCTAGCGGGAGGACCAAAGGGCAGTTCTTC. Protein: CASSSPSSGRTKGQFF.

A remark on this clone: A far larger clone is one nucleotide away, so this likely arose from a read error. The sample carries other DNA sequences with the same CDR3. The chain couples TRBV7-2 to TRBJ1-6; 7 positions match TRBD1. Germline CDR1 SGHTA, CDR2 FQGNSA. This CDR3 contains 13 residues. The CDR3 region is CASSTGQNSPLHF. Written as DNA, the CDR3 is TGTGCCAGCAGCACGGGACAGAATTCGCCCCTCCACTTT. Full variable domain (missing parts from reference TRBV7-2 and TRBJ1-6): GAGVSQSPSNKVTEKGKDVELRCDPISGHTALYWYRQSLGQGLEFLIYFQGNSAPDKSGLPSDRFSAERTGGSVSTLTIQRTQQEDSAVYLCASSTGQNSPLHFGNGTRLTVT.